This T cell receptor beta chain is drawn from a study of regulatory T cells in long-lasting Graves disease. Study-wide findings and caveats: Accuracy may have been reduced by the small sample size. Patients with persistent disease shared 2,741 public clonotypes, outpacing the approximately 920 shared by new patients. Favored gene segments in persistent disease were TRBV28, TRBJ1-2 and TRBJ2-5.

Trimming cost V 5 bases and J 5 bases, with 7 bases left between them. The CDR3 consists of 11 residues. Germline CDR1 SGHVS, CDR2 FQNEAQ. Time point indicated: persistent/refractory GD, antithyroid drugs over 5 years with positive TRAb. The TCR library was made from RNA that had been extracted from PBMCs in TRIzol. With iRepertoire HTBI primers and Arm-PCR of CDR3 regions, TCR beta libraries were built. Each CDR3 protein is one row after TCRdb ran MiXCR on the multiplex PCR reads. The sample lists approximately 440,000 distinct CDR3 sequences, 20% to 30% occurring once. As concerns this clonotype: Its antigen remains unknown.

V usage is TRBV7-8 and J usage is TRBJ2-7; D remains unclear. The sample in question was peripheral blood mononuclear cells (PBMCs), obtained when the disease was refractory, from a patient treated with antithyroid drugs. This TCR came from a female donor with Graves disease. The CDR3 sequence is CASSPRNEQYF. The CDR3 DNA reads as TGTGCCAGCAGCCCCAGGAACGAGCAGTACTTC.